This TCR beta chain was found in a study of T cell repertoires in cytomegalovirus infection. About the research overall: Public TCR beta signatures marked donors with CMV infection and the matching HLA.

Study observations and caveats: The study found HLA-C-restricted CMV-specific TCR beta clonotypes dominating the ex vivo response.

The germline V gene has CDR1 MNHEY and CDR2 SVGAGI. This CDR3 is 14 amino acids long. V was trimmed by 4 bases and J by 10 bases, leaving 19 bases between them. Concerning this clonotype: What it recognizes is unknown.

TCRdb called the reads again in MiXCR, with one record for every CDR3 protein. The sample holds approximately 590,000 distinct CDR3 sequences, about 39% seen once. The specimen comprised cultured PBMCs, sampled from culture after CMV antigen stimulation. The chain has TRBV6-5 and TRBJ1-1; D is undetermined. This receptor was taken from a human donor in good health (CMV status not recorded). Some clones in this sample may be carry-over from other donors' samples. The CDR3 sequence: CASSSSRSLKGAFF. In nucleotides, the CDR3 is TGTGCCAGCAGTTCGTCCAGAAGCCTTAAGGGAGCTTTCTTT.